The clone carrying this T cell receptor (beta chain) showed up just a few times. The antigen is unknown. The sort gate was single viable CD3+CD4+CD8-CD45RO+ cells for memory CD4+ T cells. After thawing, CD4+ T cells were positively selected. The data belong to a study of memory CD4+ T cells and cytomegalovirus serostatus. Study as a whole: Of the healthy Belgian adults, fewer than 10 were CMV seropositive and about 24 seronegative.

Whole-study findings and limits: CD4+ memory repertoires contained about 40% of the 164 reported CMV TCRbeta sequences. Suggested: most of the CMV-linked TCR signature lies in CD4+ memory cells.

The V end was cut by 6 bases, the J end by 2 bases, with 16 bases between. Germline loops: CDR1 MDHEN, CDR2 SYDVKM. The CDR3 runs to 15 residues. Clones were read by immunoSEQ multiplex PCR, and TCRdb kept only the in-frame ones, dropping some. The sample carries some 59,000 clones, 80% to 85% recorded once. This sequence originates from an adult in good health and CMV-seronegative. The sequenced sample consisted of memory CD4+ T cells from blood. The rearrangement joins TRBV28 to TRBJ2-5, with D maybe TRBD1 (6 bases). CDR3 bases: TGTGCCAGCAGCTTACCCGAGACAGGACAAGAGACCCAGTACTTC. It yields the protein CASSLPETGQETQYF.